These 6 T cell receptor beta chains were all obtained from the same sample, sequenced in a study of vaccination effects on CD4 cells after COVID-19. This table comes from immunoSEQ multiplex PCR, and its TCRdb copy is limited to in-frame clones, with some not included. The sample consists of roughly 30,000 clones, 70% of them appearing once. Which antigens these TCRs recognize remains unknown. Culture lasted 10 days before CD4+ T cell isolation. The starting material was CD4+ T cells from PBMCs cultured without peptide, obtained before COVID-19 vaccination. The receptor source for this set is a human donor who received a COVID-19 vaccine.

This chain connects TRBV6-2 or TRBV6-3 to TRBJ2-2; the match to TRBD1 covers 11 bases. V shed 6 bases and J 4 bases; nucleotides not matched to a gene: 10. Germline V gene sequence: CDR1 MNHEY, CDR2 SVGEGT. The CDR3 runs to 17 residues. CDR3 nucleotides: TGTGCCAGCAGCCCTCGGACAGGGGGCGCCGGCACCGGGGAGCTGTTTTTT. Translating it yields CASSPRTGGAGTGELFF.

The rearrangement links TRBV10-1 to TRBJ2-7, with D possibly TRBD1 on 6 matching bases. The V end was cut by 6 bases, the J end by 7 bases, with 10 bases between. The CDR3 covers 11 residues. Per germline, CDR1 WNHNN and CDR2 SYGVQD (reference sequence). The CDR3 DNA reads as TGCGCCAGCAGCGCACAGGGTGAGCAGTACTTC. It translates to CASSAQGEQYF.

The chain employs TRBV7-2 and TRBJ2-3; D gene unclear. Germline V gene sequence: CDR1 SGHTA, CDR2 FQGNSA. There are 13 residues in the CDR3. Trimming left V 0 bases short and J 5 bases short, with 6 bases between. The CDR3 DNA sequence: TGTGCCAGCAGCTTAGCGGGAATAGATACGCAGTATTTT. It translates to CASSLAGIDTQYF.

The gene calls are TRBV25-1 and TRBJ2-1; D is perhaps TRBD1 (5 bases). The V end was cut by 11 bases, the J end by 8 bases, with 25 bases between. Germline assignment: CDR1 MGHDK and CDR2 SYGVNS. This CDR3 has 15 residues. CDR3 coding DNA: TGTGCCTCACCTACGCGGCTAGACCAAGGGGATGAGCAGTTCTTC. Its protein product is CASPTRLDQGDEQFF.

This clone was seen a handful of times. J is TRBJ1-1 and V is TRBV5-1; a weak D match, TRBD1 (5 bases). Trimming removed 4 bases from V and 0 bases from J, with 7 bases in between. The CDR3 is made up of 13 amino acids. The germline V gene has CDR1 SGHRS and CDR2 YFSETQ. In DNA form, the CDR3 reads TGCGCCAGCAGCCCGGACATGAACACTGAAGCTTTCTTT. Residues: CASSPDMNTEAFF. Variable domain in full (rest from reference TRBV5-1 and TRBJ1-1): KAGVTQTPRYLIKTRGQQVTLSCSPISGHRSVSWYQQTPGQGLQFLFEYFSETQRNKGNFPGRFSGRQFSNSRSEMNVSTLELGDSALYLCASSPDMNTEAFFGQGTRLTVV.

CDR3 DNA: TGTGCCAGCAGCCCCCCCGGGACAGGGTTCCCCGGGGAGCTGTTTTTT. Translating gives CASSPPGTGFPGELFF. V and J are TRBV3-1 (or the pseudogene TRBV3-2) and TRBJ2-2, with 9 bases fitting TRBD1. CDR1 is LGHDT, CDR2 YNNKEL, per germline (reference sequence). V lost 4 bases to trimming and J lost 6 bases; unmatched junction nucleotides: 9. The CDR3 extends over 16 amino acids.